These 20 T cell receptor beta chains were all obtained from the same sample, sequenced in a study of tumor and adjacent non-tumor tissue in lung cancer. RNA was extracted from bulk tissue without any cell sorting. Three rounds of nested PCR, following a modified ARM-PCR protocol, produced the TCRbeta library. In TCRdb, the multiplex PCR reads were re-called with MiXCR into one record per CDR3 protein. The sample contains 100,000 to 120,000 distinct CDR3 sequences, over 75% of which appear only once. The sample comprised lung tumor tissue. These receptors came from an older man with non-small cell lung cancer.

This clonotype was counted once. The V and J genes are TRBV11-2 and TRBJ2-3; D is uncertain. The V and J ends lost 5 bases and 11 bases respectively, with 20 bases between them. Germline V gene sequence: CDR1 SGHAT, CDR2 FQNNGV. The CDR3 length is 14 residues. In DNA, the CDR3 is TGTGCCAGCAGCCTAACCCAAGGATCAAATATGCAGTATTTT. It encodes CASSLTQGSNMQYF.

About this clonotype: Germline is not matched at one junction end, which may reflect a read error. The chain joins TRBV6-5 to TRBJ2-2, with 14 bases aligning to TRBD2. The length of the CDR3 is 18 residues. In germline, CDR1 is MNHEY, CDR2 SVGAGI. DNA for the CDR3: TGTGCCATCAGTTACTCCGGACTAGCGGGAGGATACACCGGGGAGCTGTTTTTC. Amino acids: CAISYSGLAGGYTGELFF.

This clonotype was seen repeatedly, ten times or more. The gene calls are TRBV29-1 and TRBJ2-5; D may match TRBD1 or TRBD2 (5 bases each). The germline V and J ends were trimmed by 4 bases and 4 bases, with 10 bases remaining between them. Germline V gene data show CDR1 as SQVTM and CDR2 as ANQGSEA. The CDR3 runs to 12 residues. CDR3: CSVGNGGETQYF. The CDR3 coding sequence is TGCAGCGTTGGTAATGGGGGAGAGACCCAGTACTTC. The whole variable domain, remainder taken from reference TRBV29-1 and TRBJ2-5, is SAVISQKPSRDICQRGTSLTIQCQVDSQVTMMFWYRQQPGQSLTLIATANQGSEATYESGFVIDKFPISRPNLTFSTLTVSNMSPEDSSIYLCSVGNGGETQYFGPGTRLLVL.

Points on this clonotype: The CDR3 carries no conserved terminal phenylalanine or tryptophan, so it likely arises from a read error. The DNA is omitted, as the CDR3 cannot be located on it reliably, and the CDR3 follows TCRdb's listing. The rearrangement uses TRBV6-1 and TRBJ1-4; the D call TRBD1 from the table was never checked on the DNA. Germline loops: CDR1 MNHNS, CDR2 SASEGT. The CDR3 has 16 residues if both end residues are counted. CDR3 sequence reads: CAISHATGGLGEKQFL.

A word on this clonotype: The junction does not match germline at one end; this may be a read error. This chain uses TRBV11-3 with TRBJ2-1; 14 positions match TRBD2. The CDR3 is made up of 17 amino acids. Per the germline V gene, CDR1 is SGHNT and CDR2 is YENEEA. CDR3 sequence reads: CPNSLLGTSGGYNEQFF. CDR3 sequence (DNA): TGTCCCAACAGCCTCCTAGGGACTAGCGGGGGCTACAATGAGCAATTCTTC.

Of note for this clonotype: Lacking the conserved final phenylalanine or tryptophan, this CDR3 likely reflects a read error. In DNA form, the CDR3 reads TGCAGCATTGAAGATGGAGTTAAGCGGGGTCACGATACGCAGTATCTT. This codes for CSIEDGVKRGHDTQYL. The chain carries TRBV29-1 and TRBJ2-3; 7 bases match TRBD2. Looked up from germline, CDR1 is SQVTM and CDR2 is ANQGSEA. CDR3 length: 16 residues.

This clonotype has just a few counts. One end of the junction does not line up with germline, which may come from a read error. This sequence joins TRBV11-2 and TRBJ2-2; D is possibly TRBD1 (6 bases). The CDR3 spans 14 residues. Germline values: CDR1 SGHAT, CDR2 FQNNGV. In DNA, the CDR3 is TGTGCCAACAGTCTGGACAGTCAGTCCGGGGAGCTATTTTTT. Translation: CANSLDSQSGELFF.

This clonotype was detected only a few times. This may be a read error: a much more frequent sequence differs by one nucleotide. The CDR3 sequence: CASSLLAGWPGEQYF. DNA for the CDR3: TGTGCCAGCAGTCTATTAGCGGGATGGCCGGGCGAGCAGTACTTC. This chain connects TRBV28 to TRBJ2-7; TRBD2 matches at 8 bases. V lost 5 bases and J lost 6; bases outside the gene matches: 12. The germline V gene encodes CDR1 MDHEN and CDR2 SYDVKM. The CDR3 runs to 15 residues.

Comment on this clonotype: Its ends do not fully match the called genes, so a read error is possible. This chain uses TRBV11-3 with TRBJ1-2; maybe TRBD1 (5 bases). The germline V gene has CDR1 SGHNT and CDR2 YENEEA. CDR3 length: 13 amino acids. CDR3 residues: CACSRSGLHGYTF. In DNA, the CDR3 is TGTGCCTGCAGTCGATCAGGGTTACATGGCTACACCTTC.

This rearrangement joins TRBV28 to TRBJ1-2; no reliable D call. V shed 4 bases and J shed 10 bases, with 25 bases lying between them. In germline, CDR1 is MDHEN, CDR2 SYDVKM. This CDR3 has 16 residues. The CDR3 here is CASSSTSLLGWDDYTF. Here the CDR3 DNA reads TGTGCCAGCAGTTCCACCAGTCTTCTCGGTTGGGATGACTACACCTTC.

This chain uses TRBV14 with TRBJ1-1; 7 nucleotides align to TRBD1. V shed 7 bases, J shed 10 bases, and the junction held 18 bases outside the gene matches. Germline V gene lookup returns CDR1 SGHDN and CDR2 FVKESK. The CDR3 loop spans 15 amino acids. Written as DNA, the CDR3 is TGTGCCAGCAACTCTTACAGGGGTGGAGGCACTCGAGCTTTCTTT. Translating gives CASNSYRGGGTRAFF. Full variable domain (outside the CDR3, taken from reference TRBV14 and TRBJ1-1): EAGVTQFPSHSVIEKGQTVTLRCDPISGHDNLYWYRRVMGKEIKFLLHFVKESKQDESGMPNNRFLAERTGGTYSTLKVQPAELEDSGVYFCASNSYRGGGTRAFFGQGTRLTVV.

This clonotype was detected only once. The junction and the germline gene differ at one end; a read error may be behind it. The CDR3 nucleotides are TGCAGCGCCCCCTCCGTGACTAACTACGGCTACACCTTC. It codes for CSAPSVTNYGYTF. The chain carries TRBV29-1 and TRBJ1-2, with D uncertain. The length of the CDR3 is 13 residues. Germline V CDR1 and CDR2: SQVTM, ANQGSEA. Looking up the rest from reference TRBV29-1 and TRBJ1-2 gives the full variable domain: SAVISQKPSRDICQRGTSLTIQCQVDSQVTMMFWYRQQPGQSLTLIATANQGSEATYESGFVIDKFPISRPNLTFSTLTVSNMSPEDSSIYLCSAPSVTNYGYTFGSGTRLTVV.

As for this clonotype: Since no conserved phenylalanine or tryptophan closes the CDR3, a read error is the likely cause. The DNA is omitted, as the CDR3 cannot be located on it reliably, and the CDR3 follows TCRdb's listing. The chain links TRBV29-1 to TRBJ2-2; TRBD2, as called in the table, went unchecked against the DNA. Germline lookup yields CDR1 SQVTM and CDR2 ANQGSEA. Termini included, the CDR3 measures 14 amino acids. Here the CDR3 reads CSADIAGGTGELLI.

This chain uses TRBV4-2 with TRBJ2-3, with D possibly being TRBD1 (5 bases). The CDR3 loop spans 14 amino acids. Germline CDR1 is LGHNA and CDR2 is YNFKEQ. The CDR3 here is CASSRRGVSDTQYF. CDR3 DNA sequence: TGTGCAAGTTCGAGAAGGGGTGTGTCAGATACGCAGTATTTT.

Concerning this clonotype itself: Its ends do not fully match the called genes, so a read error is possible. The chain joins TRBV5-1 to TRBJ1-1; 8 bases fit TRBD1. The CDR3 totals 16 residues. The germline CDR1 and CDR2 sequences are SGHRS and YFSETQ. CDR3 sequence reads: CTSSLVPQGANTEGFF. The CDR3, as DNA: TGCACCAGCAGCTTGGTACCGCAGGGGGCGAACACTGAAGGTTTCTTT.

To note about this clonotype: The CDR3 ends on some other residue instead of the conserved phenylalanine or tryptophan, so this is likely a read error. The chain joins TRBV4-1 to TRBJ2-1; 10 nucleotides line up with TRBD2. The CDR3 runs 16 residues. Germline loops: CDR1 MGHRA, CDR2 YSYEKL. The CDR3 sequence: CASSRSSGGSYDEQFM. In nucleotides, the CDR3 is TGCGCCAGCAGCCGATCTAGCGGGGGCTCCTACGATGAGCAGTTCATG.

To note about this clonotype: Just one base apart from a much larger clone, this may be a read error. The chain recombines TRBV11-2 with TRBJ2-5; TRBD2 is a possible D gene (5 bases). Looked up from germline, CDR1 is SGHAT and CDR2 is FQNNGV. The length of the CDR3 is 15 residues. V shed 1 base and J shed 4 bases, with 13 bases lying between them. The CDR3 DNA follows: TGTGCCAGCAGCTTAGTCACCCCAGGAGGAGAGACCCAGTACTTC. Translating gives CASSLVTPGGETQYF. Combining the CDR3 with reference TRBV11-2 and TRBJ2-5 gives the whole variable domain EAGVAQSPRYKIIEKRQSVAFWCNPISGHATLYWYQQILGQGPKLLIQFQNNGVVDDSQLPKDRFSAERLKGVDSTLKIQPAKLEDSAVYLCASSLVTPGGETQYFGPGTRLLVL.

Note on this clonotype: A read error may account for a junction end that differs from germline. The J gene is TRBJ2-3, the V gene TRBV11-3; a possible D gene is TRBD2 (5 bases). Germline V gives CDR1 SGHNT, CDR2 YENEEA. This CDR3 spans 15 amino acids. CDR3 loop: CASTLREVSTETQYF. The CDR3, as DNA: TGTGCCAGCACCCTACGGGAAGTAAGCACAGAAACGCAGTATTTT.

As concerns this clonotype: The junction differs from germline at one of its ends, possibly a read error. The gene calls are TRBV10-3 and TRBJ2-1; TRBD2 aligns across 7 bases. Germline-derived CDR1 and CDR2 are ENHRY and SYGVKD. The CDR3 spans 12 residues. The CDR3 loop is CAIVREINEQLF. For the CDR3, the DNA is TGTGCCATCGTGCGGGAGATCAATGAGCAGCTCTTC.

With regard to this clonotype: A read error is possible here, since a much larger clone lies one base away. Since the CDR3 does not end with the conserved phenylalanine or tryptophan, this likely comes from a read error. The rearrangement uses TRBV28 and TRBJ2-1; D not resolved. CDR1 and CDR2 (germline): MDHEN, SYDVKM. This CDR3 is built from 12 residues. Trimming took 7 bases from V and 2 from J, leaving 6 bases between them. In nucleotides, the CDR3 is TGTGCCAGCAATTGGGCCTACAATGAGCAGTTCCTC. Translation: CASNWAYNEQFL.